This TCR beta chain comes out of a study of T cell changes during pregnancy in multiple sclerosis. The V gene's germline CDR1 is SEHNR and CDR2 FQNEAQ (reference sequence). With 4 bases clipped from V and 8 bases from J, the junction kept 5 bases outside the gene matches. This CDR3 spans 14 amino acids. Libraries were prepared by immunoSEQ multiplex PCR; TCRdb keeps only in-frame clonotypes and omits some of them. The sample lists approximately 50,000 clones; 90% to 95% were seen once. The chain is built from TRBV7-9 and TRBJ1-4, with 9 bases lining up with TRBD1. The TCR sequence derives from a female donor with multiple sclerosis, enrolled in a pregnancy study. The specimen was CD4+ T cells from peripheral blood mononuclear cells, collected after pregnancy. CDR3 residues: CASSSWDRDEKLFF. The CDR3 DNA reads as TGTGCCAGCAGCTCCTGGGACAGGGACGAAAAACTGTTTTTT. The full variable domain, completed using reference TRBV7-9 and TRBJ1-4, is DTGVSQNPRHKITKRGQNVTFRCDPISEHNRLYWYRQTLGQGPEFLTYFQNEAQLEKSRLLSDRFSAERPKGSFSTLEIQRTEQGDSAMYLCASSSWDRDEKLFFGSGTQLSVL.